Listed here are 18 T cell receptor beta chains from one sample, sequenced in a study of cytomegalovirus exposure and HLA in healthy donors. Both 60 Vbeta primers and 13 Jbeta primers went into the PCR. Data came from immunoSEQ multiplex PCR; TCRdb stores just in-frame clones and leaves some out. The table records over 150,000 clones, 65% to 90% of them present only once. Material for sequencing was PBMCs. The receptor source for this set is a girl aged 2 to 9 in good health and CMV-seropositive.

The chain uses TRBV6-4 and TRBJ2-3, with a possible D match to TRBD2 (7 bases). Germline CDR1 is MRHNA and CDR2 is SNTAGT. The CDR3 extends over 13 amino acids. Deletions cut 5 bases from V and 11 bases from J, with 17 bases between. The CDR3 protein is CASSPERGGRQYF. The CDR3 coding sequence is TGTGCCAGCAGTCCCGAGAGGGGGGGGAGGCAGTATTTT.

The chain links TRBV11-2 to TRBJ2-5; maybe TRBD2 (5 bases). The DNA matches TRBJ2-7 better at its end, which makes the J call doubtful. Germline V gene sequence: CDR1 SGHAT, CDR2 FQNNGV. There are 14 residues in the CDR3. CDR3 in DNA: TGTGCCAGCAGCTTAGAAGCGGTTACCTACGAGCAGTACTTC. The encoded protein is CASSLEAVTYEQYF.

This chain connects TRBV30 to TRBJ1-6; D call uncertain. The V end was cut by 0 bases, the J end by 14 bases, with 14 bases between. The CDR3 loop spans 13 amino acids. In germline, CDR1 is GTSNPN, CDR2 SVGIG (reference sequence). The CDR3 is CAWSVLRPVTLHF. As DNA, the CDR3 is TGTGCCTGGAGTGTCTTACGCCCGGTGACCCTCCACTTT.

This chain uses TRBV30 with TRBJ2-3, with 8 nucleotides matching TRBD1. Germline V gives CDR1 GTSNPN, CDR2 SVGIG (reference sequence). The CDR3 is 15 residues long. The ends lost 4 bases at V and 2 bases at J; junction bases unmatched: 8. CDR3 amino acids: CAWIRQGYNTDTQYF. The CDR3 DNA sequence: TGTGCCTGGATCAGACAGGGGTACAACACAGATACGCAGTATTTT.

This clone was observed a single time. The rearrangement joins TRBV5-1 to TRBJ2-7; 10 nucleotides line up with TRBD2. Germline V gene sequence: CDR1 SGHRS, CDR2 YFSETQ. V lost 4 bases and J lost 2; bases outside the gene matches: 6. The CDR3 is made up of 15 amino acids. This CDR3 reads CASSPLAGGPYEQYF. DNA of the CDR3: TGCGCCAGCAGCCCCTTAGCGGGAGGACCCTACGAGCAGTACTTC.

The chain couples TRBV9 to TRBJ2-7; 9 bases are a match to TRBD2. The V and J ends lost 3 bases and 2 bases, in that order; junction bases with no gene match: 15. Germline values: CDR1 SGDLS, CDR2 YYNGEE. The CDR3 is made up of 18 amino acids. Written as DNA, the CDR3 is TGTGCCAGCAGCGGGGCCGGGGCGGGAGGGCCGCGGACCTACGAGCAGTACTTC. It yields the protein CASSGAGAGGPRTYEQYF. The entire variable domain, with the rest obtained from reference TRBV9 and TRBJ2-7, is as follows: DSGVTQTPKHLITATGQRVTLRCSPRSGDLSVYWYQQSLDQGLQFLIQYYNGEERAKGNILERFSAQQFPDLHSELNLSSLELGDSALYFCASSGAGAGGPRTYEQYFGPGTRLTVT.

This clone showed up just a few times. The chain couples TRBV4-1 to TRBJ1-1; tentatively, D is TRBD1 (5 bases). Trimming took 0 bases from V and 0 from J, leaving 14 bases between them. The CDR3 consists of 17 residues. Germline-derived CDR1 and CDR2 are MGHRA and YSYEKL. In DNA form, the CDR3 reads TGCGCCAGCAGCCAAGATAATGGGCGACAGATGAACACTGAAGCTTTCTTT. Its protein product is CASSQDNGRQMNTEAFF.

The chain has TRBV6-5 and TRBJ1-5, with TRBD1 as a possible D gene (6 bases). The germline V gene encodes CDR1 MNHEY and CDR2 SVGAGI. V lost 5 bases and J 10 bases, leaving 15 bases between the germline ends. The CDR3 is 13 amino acids. Written as DNA, the CDR3 is TGTGCCAGCAGTATGGGACACCTTATACCCCAGCATTTT. It codes for CASSMGHLIPQHF.

The V gene is TRBV2, the J gene TRBJ1-5, with TRBD1 identical over 8 bases. The CDR3 consists of 16 residues. Germline-derived CDR1 and CDR2 are SNHLY and FYNNEI. Germline trimming cut 3 bases from V and 0 bases from J; bases unmatched to any gene: 4. The CDR3 here is CASSDGTGGSNQPQHF. The CDR3 nucleotides are TGTGCCAGCAGTGACGGTACAGGGGGTAGCAATCAGCCCCAGCATTTT.

The chain uses TRBV27 and TRBJ2-7, with D possibly being TRBD2 (6 bases). This CDR3 is built from 16 residues. Germline V gene data show CDR1 as MNHEY and CDR2 as SMNVEV (reference sequence). The DNA for the CDR3 is TGTGCGAGCGCTCCCTCTGGCGGGGAGCGCCCCTACGAGCAGTACTTC. This codes for CASAPSGGERPYEQYF.

This chain links TRBV5-1 with TRBJ2-3, with 7 bases lining up with TRBD2. With 4 bases clipped from V and 0 bases from J, the junction kept 14 bases outside the gene matches. In germline, CDR1 is SGHRS, CDR2 YFSETQ. This CDR3 spans 18 amino acids. CDR3 region: CASSLFSRETSSTDTQYF. CDR3 bases: TGCGCCAGCAGCCTCTTCTCGCGGGAGACCTCTAGCACAGATACGCAGTATTTT.

The CDR3 reads CASSSYQPSGDHEQYF. The CDR3 DNA follows: TGTGCCAGCAGCTCCTACCAGCCCAGCGGGGACCACGAGCAGTACTTC. V gene TRBV5-6 combines with J gene TRBJ2-7; TRBD2 aligns across 7 bases. V dropped 3 bases and J dropped 5; count of bases not matched to a gene: 14. Germline CDR1 and CDR2: SGHDT and YYEEEE. This CDR3 is 16 amino acids long.

The chain combines TRBV7-3 with TRBJ2-2; possibly TRBD1 for D (5 bases). Trimming cost V 4 bases and J 7 bases, with 13 bases left between them. From germline, CDR1 is SGHTA and CDR2 FQGTGA. The CDR3 consists of 14 residues. This CDR3 is CASSYTSRGGELFF. CDR3 nucleotides: TGTGCCAGCAGCTATACATCAAGGGGCGGGGAGCTGTTTTTT.

The DNA for the CDR3 is TGTGCCAGCAGCCCGGGGACACTTTACGAGCAGTACTTC. The encoded protein is CASSPGTLYEQYF. The chain recombines TRBV7-9 with TRBJ2-7, with D perhaps TRBD1 (6 bases). Per germline, CDR1 SEHNR and CDR2 FQNEAQ (reference sequence). The V end lost 5 bases, the J end lost 4 bases, and 12 bases lay between the germline ends. The CDR3 runs 13 residues.

The gene calls are TRBV6-5 and TRBJ1-4, with D perhaps matching TRBD1 (6 bases). V lost 1 base and J lost 5, with 8 bases in between. This CDR3 comprises 14 residues. CDR1 and CDR2 (germline): MNHEY, SVGAGI. In DNA form, the CDR3 reads TGTGCCAGCAGTTACTTCGGACAGAATGAAAAACTGTTTTTT. This gives the protein CASSYFGQNEKLFF.

This chain joins TRBV7-6 and TRBJ1-3; a possible D gene is TRBD1 (5 bases). Per the germline V gene, CDR1 is SGHVS and CDR2 is FNYEAQ. The CDR3 is made up of 15 amino acids. V lost 4 bases to trimming and J lost 0 bases, with 10 bases between them. The CDR3 protein is CASSSGQDSGNTIYF. The CDR3 DNA sequence: TGTGCCAGCAGCTCTGGACAAGACTCTGGAAACACCATATATTTT.

The count of this clone is one. The chain recombines TRBV30 with TRBJ1-2; D gene uncertain. Trimming took off 3 bases at V and 4 bases at J, with 15 bases between the two ends. The germline V gene encodes CDR1 GTSNPN and CDR2 SVGIG (reference sequence). CDR3 length: 14 residues. CDR3 DNA: TGTGCCTGGAGGGAAGAGGGTCTTTTCTATGGCTACACCTTC. Protein product: CAWREEGLFYGYTF.

The rearrangement links TRBV2 to TRBJ1-3; TRBD1 is a possible D gene (6 bases). Trimming pared 3 bases from V and 0 bases from J, leaving 15 bases between. CDR3 length equals 17 residues. Germline assignment: CDR1 SNHLY and CDR2 FYNNEI. The CDR3 is CASSENRDPDSGNTIYF. CDR3 bases: TGTGCCAGCAGTGAGAACAGGGACCCTGACTCTGGAAACACCATATATTTT.